One sample yielded the 7 T cell receptor beta chains listed below, sequenced in a study of blood T cell repertoires in COVID-19. The repertoire was sequenced with immunoSEQ multiplex PCR; TCRdb's copy has only in-frame clones and lacks some. The repertoire consists of around 71,000 clones, with roughly 83% occurring once and the leading ten covering over 25%. The sample was peripheral blood. These receptors came from a man aged 65 to 85 with acute or convalescent COVID-19.

The chain couples TRBV20-1 to TRBJ2-7; unclear D gene. Germline V gives CDR1 DFQATT, CDR2 SNEGSKA (reference sequence). This CDR3 is built from 12 residues. V lost 3 bases and J 4 bases, leaving 10 bases between the germline ends. This CDR3 reads CSASKRSYEQYF. DNA for the CDR3: TGCAGTGCTAGTAAGAGGTCGTACGAGCAGTACTTC.

This chain links TRBV9 with TRBJ1-1; 7 bases match TRBD1. Germline V gene data show CDR1 as SGDLS and CDR2 as YYNGEE. There are 15 residues in the CDR3. V shed 4 bases, J shed 0 bases, and the junction held 6 bases outside the gene matches. The CDR3 protein is CASSSRQGLNTEAFF. CDR3 bases: TGTGCCAGCAGCTCCCGACAGGGTCTGAACACTGAAGCTTTCTTT.

The sample holds a few counts of this clone. The rearrangement joins TRBV5-4 to TRBJ2-7; tentatively, D is TRBD1 (6 bases). V lost 0 bases and J lost 2, with 9 bases in between. Germline CDR1 reads SGHNT; CDR2 reads YYREEE (reference sequence). The CDR3 runs to 14 residues. The CDR3 DNA sequence: TGTGCCAGCAGCTTGGCCGCAGGGGCCTACGAGCAGTACTTC. It encodes CASSLAAGAYEQYF.

The CDR3 region has the DNA TGTGCCAGCAGCCGGGCGGTAGCGGGAGGGTCCGGGGAGCTGTTTTTT. Encoded protein: CASSRAVAGGSGELFF. V is TRBV6-2 or TRBV6-3 and J is TRBJ2-2; 11 bases match TRBD2. The CDR3 covers 16 residues. Germline loops: CDR1 MNHEY, CDR2 SVGEGT. The V gene end was trimmed by 6 bases and the J gene end by 6 bases; junction bases not matched to a gene: 9.

The J gene is TRBJ2-2, the V gene TRBV24-1; D gene unclear. The germline V gene has CDR1 KGHDR and CDR2 SFDVKD. V was shortened by 7 bases and J by 6 bases, with 5 bases between the two germline ends. The CDR3 totals 11 residues. The CDR3, as DNA: TGTGCCACCAGGGCGGCCGGGGAGCTGTTTTTT. This sequence encodes CATRAAGELFF.

The chain carries TRBV6-6 and TRBJ2-4; D might be TRBD2 (5 bases). CDR3 size: 15 residues. The V end was cut by 8 bases, the J end by 0 bases, with 14 bases between. The germline CDR1 and CDR2 sequences are MNHNY and SVGAGI (reference sequence). The CDR3 DNA reads TGTGCCAGCCCTAAGCGGCCTCCAGCCAAAAACATTCAGTACTTC. Translated, it gives CASPKRPPAKNIQYF.

The chain links TRBV4-1 to TRBJ1-2, with a tentative D call TRBD1 (5 bases). Germline loops: CDR1 MGHRA, CDR2 YSYEKL. V shed 0 bases and J shed 3 bases, with 11 bases lying between them. The CDR3 consists of 15 residues. The CDR3 loop is CASSQDEGTYYGYTF. The DNA for the CDR3 is TGCGCCAGCAGCCAAGACGAGGGGACTTACTATGGCTACACCTTC.